These 31 T cell receptor beta chains were all obtained from the same sample, sequenced in a study of blood T cell repertoires in COVID-19. Clones were sequenced by immunoSEQ multiplex PCR, and TCRdb holds only the in-frame ones, with some missing. The table lists about 220,000 clones, around nine tenths of them singletons. What was sequenced was peripheral blood. The source of these receptors is a man in his forties with acute or convalescent COVID-19.

The gene calls are TRBV4-2 and TRBJ1-6, with unresolved D. Looked up from germline, CDR1 is LGHNA and CDR2 is YNFKEQ. The CDR3 length is 18 residues. V shed 1 base and J shed 0 bases, with 13 bases lying between them. The CDR3 loop is CASSQGGYRSSYNSPLHF. The CDR3 nucleotides are TGTGCCAGCAGCCAAGGAGGGTATAGGAGCTCCTATAATTCACCCCTCCACTTT.

The chain links TRBV6-5 to TRBJ1-6; TRBD1 might be the D (5 bases). Germline loops: CDR1 MNHEY, CDR2 SVGAGI. Trimming cost V 6 bases and J 7 bases, with 7 bases left between them. CDR3 length equals 12 residues. The CDR3 loop reads CASSNRNSPLHF. The CDR3 nucleotides are TGTGCCAGCAGCAACAGGAATTCACCCCTCCACTTT.

The chain is built from TRBV6-5 and TRBJ2-3, with D uncertain. V shed 6 bases and J shed 2 bases, with 12 bases lying between them. CDR3 length: 14 residues. Germline V lookup: CDR1 MNHEY, CDR2 SVGAGI. CDR3 bases: TGTGCCAGCAGAGTTACAGAGTCCACAGATACGCAGTATTTT. This encodes CASRVTESTDTQYF.

V gene TRBV18 combines with J gene TRBJ2-7, with a weak D call TRBD2 (6 bases). Trimming took off 0 bases at V and 6 bases at J, with 18 bases between the two ends. The germline V gene has CDR1 KGHSH and CDR2 LQKENI. The CDR3 has 16 residues. In DNA, the CDR3 is TGTGCCAGCTCACCACCGCAACGGGGGAAGTACGGCGAGCAGTACTTC. Encoded protein: CASSPPQRGKYGEQYF.

The chain is built from TRBV7-6 and TRBJ2-2; 7 nucleotides agree with TRBD2. This CDR3 contains 17 residues. Germline V lookup: CDR1 SGHVS, CDR2 FNYEAQ. Trimming cost V 5 bases and J 3 bases; bases outside gene matches: 12. The CDR3, as DNA: TGTGCCAGCAGCGTCGGGGAGGGATGGATAGACACCGGGGAGCTGTTTTTT. Amino acids: CASSVGEGWIDTGELFF. Drawing the rest from reference TRBV7-6 and TRBJ2-2, the complete variable domain is GAGVSQSPRYKVTKRGQDVALRCDPISGHVSLYWYRQALGQGPEFLTYFNYEAQQDKSGLPNDRFSAERPEGSISTLTIQRTEQRDSAMYRCASSVGEGWIDTGELFFGEGSRLTVL.

CDR3: CASSAQPGASPFF. DNA of the CDR3: TGTGCCAGCAGTGCCCAACCGGGAGCCTCACCCTTCTTC. The chain recombines TRBV6-4 with TRBJ2-1; D may be TRBD2 (6 bases). Germline CDR1 is MRHNA and CDR2 is SNTAGT. The CDR3 extends over 13 amino acids. Deletions cut 4 bases from V and 16 bases from J, with 20 bases between.

The CDR3 bases are TGTGCCAGCAGCGGACGCGGACAGGGAAACGTTGGCTACACCTTC. Residues: CASSGRGQGNVGYTF. This chain links TRBV7-8 with TRBJ1-2; 8 positions match TRBD1. Germline CDR1 SGHVS, CDR2 FQNEAQ. This CDR3 has 15 amino acids. V shed 5 bases and J 7 bases; nucleotides not matched to a gene: 12.

J is TRBJ1-1 and V is TRBV7-2; TRBD1 agrees at 7 bases. The trim removed 5 bases at V and 1 base at J, leaving 4 bases unmatched. The germline V gene has CDR1 SGHTA and CDR2 FQGNSA. CDR3 length equals 14 residues. In nucleotides, the CDR3 is TGTGCCAGCAGCACCCAGGGGGGGAACACTGAAGCTTTCTTT. Residues: CASSTQGGNTEAFF.

The rearrangement uses TRBV7-9 and TRBJ1-5, with a tentative D call TRBD1 (6 bases). The CDR3 runs to 14 residues. Trimming pared 4 bases from V and 3 bases from J, leaving 10 bases between. The germline V gene has CDR1 SEHNR and CDR2 FQNEAQ (reference sequence). The CDR3 is CASSSTGNNQPQHF. The CDR3 DNA sequence: TGTGCCAGCAGCTCCACAGGGAACAATCAGCCCCAGCATTTT.

The gene calls are TRBV6-6 and TRBJ2-1; the match to TRBD1 covers 10 bases. Germline lookup yields CDR1 MNHNY and CDR2 SVGAGI (reference sequence). The CDR3 totals 21 residues. V gave up 5 bases and J gave up 1 base; unmatched junction bases: 20. For the CDR3, the DNA is TGTGCCAGCAGTCCTAGGAAAGGGGCGACAGGGGGCTCTCTTTCCTACAATGAGCAGTTCTTC. Translating it yields CASSPRKGATGGSLSYNEQFF.

The chain joins TRBV29-1 to TRBJ2-1; the D is unclear. The CDR3 extends over 16 amino acids. V was clipped by 1 base and J by 7 bases, with 20 bases between them. Germline CDR1 is SQVTM and CDR2 is ANQGSEA. As DNA, the CDR3 is TGCAGCGTTGAAGCTCATCCCGGGTCCTCGCATAATGAGCAGTTCTTC. It codes for CSVEAHPGSSHNEQFF.

The V call is TRBV7-9, the J call TRBJ1-5; D may be TRBD1 (5 bases). Germline V gene sequence: CDR1 SEHNR, CDR2 FQNEAQ (reference sequence). Trimming took off 0 bases at V and 2 bases at J, with 11 bases between the two ends. The CDR3 consists of 16 residues. CDR3 nucleotide sequence: TGTGCCAGCAGCTTAGCAGGGTGGGGGGGCAATCAGCCCCAGCATTTT. Its protein product is CASSLAGWGGNQPQHF. The entire variable domain, with the rest obtained from reference TRBV7-9 and TRBJ1-5, is as follows: DTGVSQNPRHKITKRGQNVTFRCDPISEHNRLYWYRQTLGQGPEFLTYFQNEAQLEKSRLLSDRFSAERPKGSFSTLEIQRTEQGDSAMYLCASSLAGWGGNQPQHFGDGTRLSIL.

Here the CDR3 reads CASSYGKELFF. CDR3 nucleotides: TGTGCCAGCAGTTACGGCAAAGAGCTGTTTTTT. This rearrangement joins TRBV6-5 to TRBJ2-2, with D hard to call. The CDR3 runs 11 residues. Deletions cut 2 bases from V and 11 bases from J, with 6 bases between. The germline V gene encodes CDR1 MNHEY and CDR2 SVGAGI.

The rearrangement joins TRBV10-3 to TRBJ2-7, with D maybe TRBD2 (7 bases). This CDR3 is built from 16 residues. CDR1 and CDR2 from the germline V gene are ENHRY and SYGVKD. Trimming shortened V by 6 bases and J by 4 bases, and 22 bases separated the two germline ends. Written as DNA, the CDR3 is TGTGCCATCAGCCACGACAGGAGCGGGGTGACGTACGAGCAGTACTTC. This sequence encodes CAISHDRSGVTYEQYF.

The CDR3 bases are TGTGCCAGCAGCCTGGGCTTCGTGGTCAATGAGCAGTTCTTC. This codes for CASSLGFVVNEQFF. The chain is built from TRBV7-6 and TRBJ2-1; no clear D gene. Trimming shortened V by 5 bases and J by 6 bases, and 14 bases separated the two germline ends. The CDR3 is 14 residues long. Per the germline V gene, CDR1 is SGHVS and CDR2 is FNYEAQ.

J is TRBJ2-7 and V is TRBV28; D not resolved. CDR3 length: 14 residues. Trimming took off 3 bases at V and 1 base at J, with 10 bases between the two ends. Germline assignment: CDR1 MDHEN and CDR2 SYDVKM. Here the CDR3 DNA reads TGTGCCAGCAGTTTGGCAGGATATTCCTACGAGCAGTACTTC. Translating gives CASSLAGYSYEQYF.

The V and J genes are TRBV4-2 and TRBJ2-6, with 9 nucleotides matching TRBD2. V gave up 11 bases and J gave up 2 bases; unmatched junction bases: 19. The germline V gene has CDR1 LGHNA and CDR2 YNFKEQ. The CDR3 loop spans 19 amino acids. The CDR3 nucleotides are TGTGCCCGCCGCCAAGATTGGGCGGGGGGGCGCGCTGGGGCCAACGTCCTGACTTTC. Protein product: CARRQDWAGGRAGANVLTF.

The rearrangement links TRBV7-6 to TRBJ2-3; D unclear. V lost 6 bases and J 4 bases, leaving 17 bases between the germline ends. The CDR3 loop spans 15 amino acids. The germline V gene encodes CDR1 SGHVS and CDR2 FNYEAQ. The chain's CDR3 is CASRLSPGGPDTQYF. DNA of the CDR3: TGTGCCAGCAGACTTTCCCCCGGCGGCCCAGATACGCAGTATTTT.

The V and J genes are TRBV30 and TRBJ2-3; no firm D call. This CDR3 has 13 residues. Deletions cut 2 bases from V and 6 bases from J, with 12 bases between. CDR1 and CDR2 from the germline V gene are GTSNPN and SVGIG (reference sequence). CDR3 nucleotide sequence: TGTGCCTGGAGTTTAGTACCCGGGGATACGCAGTATTTT. Protein sequence: CAWSLVPGDTQYF.

This clone was detected many times. The genes are TRBV30 and TRBJ1-5; 8 bases match TRBD1. Trimming cost V 0 bases and J 2 bases; bases outside gene matches: 9. CDR3 length: 17 amino acids. Germline CDR1 and CDR2: GTSNPN and SVGIG (reference sequence). The CDR3 loop reads CAWSVPERTGRNQPQHF. In DNA, the CDR3 is TGTGCCTGGAGTGTACCCGAGAGGACAGGGCGCAATCAGCCCCAGCATTTT.

The J gene is TRBJ1-4, the V gene TRBV5-1, with 7 bases matching TRBD1. V shed 4 bases and J 4 bases; nucleotides not matched to a gene: 10. CDR3 length equals 16 residues. CDR1 is SGHRS and CDR2 is YFSETQ in the germline V gene. CDR3 coding DNA: TGCGCCAGCAGCCTAGGGGGACAGTTCGGTAATGAAAAACTGTTTTTT. Encoded protein: CASSLGGQFGNEKLFF.

The chain joins TRBV5-1 to TRBJ1-1; unclear D gene. CDR1 is SGHRS and CDR2 is YFSETQ in the germline V gene. The CDR3 has 14 amino acids. Trimming pared 2 bases from V and 4 bases from J, leaving 12 bases between. The CDR3 coding sequence is TGCGCCAGCAGCTTTCCGGGAGGTCCCACTGAAGCTTTCTTT. Encoded protein: CASSFPGGPTEAFF.

The gene calls are TRBV7-3 and TRBJ2-1; 13 bases fit TRBD2. After removal of 3 bases from V and 7 bases from J, the junction contained 0 bases not matched to a gene. Germline V gene data show CDR1 as SGHTA and CDR2 as FQGTGA. This CDR3 has 14 amino acids. The CDR3, as DNA: TGTGCCAGCAGCTTGACTAGCGGGAGGAATGAGCAGTTCTTC. This translates into CASSLTSGRNEQFF.

The chain is built from TRBV5-1 and TRBJ2-2; tentatively, D is TRBD2 (5 bases). V was trimmed by 0 bases and J by 4 bases, leaving 7 bases between them. The CDR3 covers 14 residues. CDR1 is SGHRS and CDR2 is YFSETQ in the germline V gene. The CDR3: CASSLATSTGELFF. The DNA of the CDR3 is TGCGCCAGCAGCTTGGCCACTAGCACCGGGGAGCTGTTTTTT.

The V gene is TRBV27, the J gene TRBJ1-1, with D hard to call. V was shortened by 8 bases and J by 0 bases, with 10 bases between the two germline ends. CDR1 and CDR2 (germline): MNHEY, SMNVEV (reference sequence). This CDR3 is built from 13 residues. The CDR3 DNA sequence: TGTGCCAGCCGACTTAACTTGAACACTGAAGCTTTCTTT. Its translation: CASRLNLNTEAFF.

Only one count was recorded for this clone. This chain joins TRBV7-9 and TRBJ1-1; TRBD1 agrees at 8 bases. CDR1 and CDR2 (germline): SEHNR, FQNEAQ (reference sequence). The CDR3 extends over 14 amino acids. Losses at the gene ends were 5 bases for V and 1 base for J; bases not matched to a gene: 3. The CDR3 sequence is CASSPGQGNTEAFF. In DNA, the CDR3 is TGTGCCAGCAGCCCTGGACAGGGGAACACTGAAGCTTTCTTT.

This clone was picked up a small number of times. The chain joins TRBV5-1 to TRBJ2-2; D is uncertain. CDR1 and CDR2 (germline): SGHRS, YFSETQ. V dropped 0 bases and J dropped 6 bases, with 12 bases sitting between them. CDR3 length: 15 amino acids. The CDR3 is CASSLVDSRAGELFF. CDR3 sequence (DNA): TGCGCCAGCAGCTTGGTTGACTCCCGGGCCGGGGAGCTGTTTTTT.

V is TRBV5-1 and J is TRBJ1-1; TRBD1 is a possible D gene (6 bases). V lost 4 bases and J 0 bases, leaving 19 bases between the germline ends. Germline loops: CDR1 SGHRS, CDR2 YFSETQ. The CDR3 covers 17 residues. CDR3 residues: CASSPYPGTRMNTEAFF. CDR3 in DNA: TGCGCCAGCAGCCCCTATCCCGGGACAAGAATGAACACTGAAGCTTTCTTT.

V and J are TRBV7-6 and TRBJ1-4; D ambiguous. CDR1 is SGHVS, CDR2 FNYEAQ, per germline. This CDR3 region has 16 residues. Trimming pared 0 bases from V and 4 bases from J, leaving 12 bases between. The CDR3 DNA reads as TGTGCCAGCAGCTTAGCGCGGGCAGTTTTTAATGAAAAACTGTTTTTT. Translated, it gives CASSLARAVFNEKLFF.

The rearrangement uses TRBV27 and TRBJ2-4; TRBD1 is a possible D gene (7 bases). This CDR3 spans 15 amino acids. V was cut by 6 bases and J by 3 bases, with 15 bases left in between. CDR1 is MNHEY and CDR2 is SMNVEV in the germline V gene (reference sequence). CDR3 sequence (DNA): TGTGCCAGCAGCCCTCAGGGGGGAGGCAAAAACATTCAGTACTTC. Translating it yields CASSPQGGGKNIQYF.

V and J are TRBV28 and TRBJ2-7; no reliable D call. Per the germline V gene, CDR1 is MDHEN and CDR2 is SYDVKM. V dropped 6 bases and J dropped 2 bases, with 17 bases sitting between them. The CDR3 is 15 amino acids. This chain's CDR3 is CASSPPPGRPYEQYF. Written as DNA, the CDR3 is TGTGCCAGCAGCCCCCCCCCGGGTCGCCCCTACGAGCAGTACTTC.